This T cell receptor (beta chain) comes out of a study of blood T cell repertoires in COVID-19. Germline V gives CDR1 LNHNV, CDR2 YYDKDF (reference sequence). CDR3 size: 13 residues. V was trimmed by 0 bases and J by 7 bases, leaving 6 bases between them. In the authors' methods: Estimated nucleated cell counts came from reference gene primer amplification. TCRdb keeps only in-frame clones here, not all; method: immunoSEQ multiplex PCR. V and J calls and clone size come straight from that table; D and trimming were deduced from the DNA. The table includes about 45,000 clones, 88% detected once. The chain combines TRBV15 with TRBJ2-2; D unclear. The TCR originated in a human donor in a cohort sampled during active COVID-19. Sequenced sample: peripheral blood. CDR3 bases: TGTGCCACCAGCAGAGATCACGGCGGGGAGCTGTTTTTT. It codes for CATSRDHGGELFF.